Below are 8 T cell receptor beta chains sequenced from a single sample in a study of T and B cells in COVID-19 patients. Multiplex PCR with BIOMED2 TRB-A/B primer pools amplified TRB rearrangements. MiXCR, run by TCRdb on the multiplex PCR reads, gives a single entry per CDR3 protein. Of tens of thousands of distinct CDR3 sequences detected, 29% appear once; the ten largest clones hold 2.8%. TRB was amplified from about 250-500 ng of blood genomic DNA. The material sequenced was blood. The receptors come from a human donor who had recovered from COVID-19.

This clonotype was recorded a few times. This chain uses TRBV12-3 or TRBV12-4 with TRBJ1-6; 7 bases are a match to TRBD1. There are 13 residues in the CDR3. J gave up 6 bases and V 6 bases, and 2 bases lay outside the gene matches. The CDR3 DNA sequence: TGTGCCAGCAGCTGGGACAGTAATTCACCCCTCCACTTT. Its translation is CASSWDSNSPLHF.

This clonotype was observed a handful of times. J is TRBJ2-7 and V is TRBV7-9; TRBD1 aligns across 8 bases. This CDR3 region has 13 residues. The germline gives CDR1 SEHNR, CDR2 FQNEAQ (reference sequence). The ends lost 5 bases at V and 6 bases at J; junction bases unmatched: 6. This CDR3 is CASSTRQGREQYF. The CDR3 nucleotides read TGTGCCAGCAGCACCCGACAGGGGCGCGAGCAGTACTTC.

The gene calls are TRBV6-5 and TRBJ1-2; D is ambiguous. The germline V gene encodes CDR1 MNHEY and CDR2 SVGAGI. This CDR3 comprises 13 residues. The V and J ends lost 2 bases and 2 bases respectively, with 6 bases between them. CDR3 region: CASSYAGNYGYTF. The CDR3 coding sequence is TGTGCCAGCAGTTACGCGGGGAACTATGGCTACACCTTC.

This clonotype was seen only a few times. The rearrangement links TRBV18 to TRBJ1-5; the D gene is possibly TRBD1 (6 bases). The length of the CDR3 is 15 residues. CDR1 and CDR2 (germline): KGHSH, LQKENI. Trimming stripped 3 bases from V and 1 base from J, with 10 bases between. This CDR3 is CASSPLRGSNQPQHF. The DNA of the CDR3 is TGTGCCAGCTCACCTCTCAGGGGCAGCAATCAGCCCCAGCATTTT.

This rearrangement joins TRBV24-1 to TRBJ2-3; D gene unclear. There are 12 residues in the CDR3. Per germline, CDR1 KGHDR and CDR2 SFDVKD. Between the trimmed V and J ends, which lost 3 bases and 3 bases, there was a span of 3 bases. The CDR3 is CATSDRTDTQYF. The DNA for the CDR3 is TGTGCCACCAGTGATCGAACAGATACGCAGTATTTT.

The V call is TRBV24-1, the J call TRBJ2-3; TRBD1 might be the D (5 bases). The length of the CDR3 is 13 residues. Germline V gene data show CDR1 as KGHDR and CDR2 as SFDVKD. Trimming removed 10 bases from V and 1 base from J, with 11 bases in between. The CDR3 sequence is CATRDSGTDTQYF. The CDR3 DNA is TGTGCCACACGAGACAGTGGCACAGATACGCAGTATTTT.

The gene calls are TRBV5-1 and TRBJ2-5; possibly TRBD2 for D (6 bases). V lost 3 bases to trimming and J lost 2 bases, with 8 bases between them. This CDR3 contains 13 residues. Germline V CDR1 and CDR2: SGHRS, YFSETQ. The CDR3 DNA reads TGCGCCAGCAGCTCCGGGACTCAAGAGACCCAGTACTTC. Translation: CASSSGTQETQYF. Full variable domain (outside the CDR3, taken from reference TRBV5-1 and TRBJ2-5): KAGVTQTPRYLIKTRGQQVTLSCSPISGHRSVSWYQQTPGQGLQFLFEYFSETQRNKGNFPGRFSGRQFSNSRSEMNVSTLELGDSALYLCASSSGTQETQYFGPGTRLLVL.

The chain's CDR3 is CASRVPGGLAEAFF. The DNA for the CDR3 is TGTGCCAGTAGAGTTCCGGGGGGGCTTGCTGAAGCTTTCTTT. The rearrangement joins TRBV19 to TRBJ1-1, with TRBD1 as a possible D gene (6 bases). With 6 bases removed from V and 6 bases from J, the gap between germline ends came to 17 bases. The CDR3 is made up of 14 amino acids. Germline CDR1 and CDR2: LNHDA and SQIVND (reference sequence).